This is a list of T cell receptor beta chains from one sample in a study of cytomegalovirus exposure and HLA in healthy donors. TCRdb keeps only in-frame clones here, not all; method: immunoSEQ multiplex PCR. The data show 90,000 to 150,000 clones, around 87% seen once. Sequenced: PBMCs. These receptors were collected from a woman younger than 35 in good health and CMV-seropositive. Both conserved end residues are trimmed from each CDR3.

V: TRBV15
J: TRBJ2-3
CDR3: ATTDRDRATDTQY

V: TRBV7-2
J: TRBJ2-1
CDR3: ASSLGSGYLVEQF

V: TRBV5-1
J: TRBJ2-1
CDR3: ASSQWDIDNEQF

V: TRBV2
J: TRBJ2-7
CDR3: ASSDSGVWNYEQY

V: TRBV2
J: TRBJ2-7
CDR3: ASRAGQGVHEQY

V: TRBV7-9
J: TRBJ2-7
CDR3: ASSSPDRDSYEQY

V: TRBV9
J: TRBJ1-2
CDR3: ASSVDMTANYGYT

V: TRBV2
J: TRBJ1-1
CDR3: ASSLGGGSEAF

V: TRBV5-4
J: TRBJ2-7
CDR3: ASNDETSGNYEQY

V: TRBV27
J: TRBJ1-1
CDR3: ASSFEGAGNTEAF

V: TRBV2
J: TRBJ2-7
CDR3: ASSRTGGEQY

V: TRBV7-3
J: TRBJ2-3
CDR3: ASSLDGRGQGTQY

V: TRBV28
J: TRBJ1-2
CDR3: ASTELLGQGSYGYT

V: TRBV2
J: TRBJ2-5
CDR3: ASSDSSSQY

V: TRBV2
J: TRBJ2-7
CDR3: ASSRTSGTYEQY

V: TRBV9
J: TRBJ2-2
CDR3: ASSVGTGITGELF

V: TRBV19
J: TRBJ1-1
CDR3: ASRHPGTGNTEAF

V: TRBV11-3
J: TRBJ2-7
CDR3: ASSSGYEQY